Below are 2 T cell receptor beta chains sequenced from a single sample in a study of T-cell memory formation after mild COVID-19. From the 5' RACE reads, TCRdb called clonotypes with MiXCR, one entry per CDR3 protein. The table lists about 240,000 distinct CDR3 sequences, 9.4% of them singletons. The sample consisted of PBMCs or a T cell subset sorted from them (not recorded which). The receptor source for this set is a young man who had mild COVID-19 (a few samples of this study predate the infection). Cell type and time point are not known.

The gene calls are TRBV5-1 and TRBJ2-3; TRBD2 matches 8 bases. The CDR3 is 15 amino acids. Trimming removed 0 bases from V and 4 bases from J; junction bases left unmatched: 4. Germline assignment: CDR1 SGHRS and CDR2 YFSETQ. The DNA for the CDR3 is TGCGCCAGCAGCTTGGCCGGGGGGGCTTCAGATACGCAGTATTTT. Translation gives CASSLAGGASDTQYF. The whole variable domain, remainder taken from reference TRBV5-1 and TRBJ2-3, is KAGVTQTPRYLIKTRGQQVTLSCSPISGHRSVSWYQQTPGQGLQFLFEYFSETQRNKGNFPGRFSGRQFSNSRSEMNVSTLELGDSALYLCASSLAGGASDTQYFGPGTRLTVL.

This clonotype was seen many times. V is TRBV4-1 and J is TRBJ1-2; D is uncertain. CDR1 MGHRA and CDR2 YSYEKL come from the germline V gene. The ends were cut back, 1 base at V and 10 bases at J, with 10 bases in the middle. This CDR3 contains 12 residues. CDR3 loop: CASSQGVSLYTF. The CDR3 coding sequence is TGCGCCAGCAGCCAAGGGGTCTCTCTCTACACCTTC.